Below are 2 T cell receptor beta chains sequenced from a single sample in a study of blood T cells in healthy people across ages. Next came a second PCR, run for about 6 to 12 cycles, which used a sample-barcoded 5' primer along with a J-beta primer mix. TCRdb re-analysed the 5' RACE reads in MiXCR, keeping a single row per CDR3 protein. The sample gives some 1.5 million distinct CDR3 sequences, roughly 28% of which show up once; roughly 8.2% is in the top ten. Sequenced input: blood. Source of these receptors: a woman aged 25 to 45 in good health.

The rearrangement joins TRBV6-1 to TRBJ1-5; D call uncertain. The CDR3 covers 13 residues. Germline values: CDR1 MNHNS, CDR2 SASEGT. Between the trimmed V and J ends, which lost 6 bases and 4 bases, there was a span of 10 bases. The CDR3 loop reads CASRADGNQPQHF. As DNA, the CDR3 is TGTGCCAGCAGAGCGGACGGGAATCAGCCCCAGCATTTT.

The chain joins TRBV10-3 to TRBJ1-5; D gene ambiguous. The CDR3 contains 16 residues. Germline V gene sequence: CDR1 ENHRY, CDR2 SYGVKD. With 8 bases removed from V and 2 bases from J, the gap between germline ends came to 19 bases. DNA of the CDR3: TGTGCCATCGGAAGAGACGGGAGAACGGGCAATCAGCCCCAGCATTTT. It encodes CAIGRDGRTGNQPQHF.